This T cell receptor (beta chain) was found in a study of blood T cell repertoires in COVID-19. This clone was seen a few times. The CDR3 has 13 amino acids. With V trimmed by 5 bases and J by 3 bases, 2 bases remained unmatched. Clinical histories supplied by participants themselves formed the basis of cohort assignment. Clones were read by immunoSEQ multiplex PCR, and TCRdb kept only the in-frame ones, dropping some. The sample records over 130,000 clones, nearly 85% being singletons. The V and J genes are TRBV12-3 or TRBV12-4 and TRBJ2-3; TRBD1 aligns across 7 bases. The receptor was isolated from a man aged 45 to 65 in a cohort exposed to, infected with or recovered from COVID-19 (not recorded which). The sample taken for sequencing was PBMCs or T cells enriched from blood (not recorded which). CDR3 amino acids: CASSNRGTDTQYF. The CDR3 DNA reads as TGTGCCAGCAGTAACAGGGGTACAGATACGCAGTATTTT.